This T cell receptor (beta chain) came from a study of blood T cell repertoires in COVID-19 (dated by TCRdb to the early 2020s). General notes on the study: Collaborator samples came from the United States, Italy and Spain and covered acute and convalescent phases of COVID-19. A freely available public database, intended as a resource for researchers studying the immune response to SARS-CoV-2, is where the repertoires were released. Subjects who had been exposed to COVID-19, were actively infected with it, or had recovered from it provided the deeply sampled blood TCRbeta repertoires that made up the dataset. Sample metadata almost always included a de-identified subject ID, COVID-19 status, age in years and sex. Where available, HLA class I and class II types were taken from metadata supplied by the sample provider and were not determined by assay-based typing. The prospective study material was composed of cDNA or gDNA derived from T cells, B-cell-depleted T cells, or PBMCs. Samples were obtained from the ongoing ImmuneRACE study (first 160 participants) and from some 1,200 subjects provided by 6 global collaborators. What the study reported, not specific to this receptor: The quantity of clinical and demographic metadata differed by source and by participant and was supplied without curation.

Including the terminal cysteine and phenylalanine, the CDR3 comprises 12 residues. The DNA shown is the 36-base CDR3, in frame from base 1. The germline V gene encodes CDR1 SGHNT and CDR2 YENEEA. The V end loses 5 bases and the J end loses 5 bases, and a stretch of 7 bases separates them. TCRbeta CDR3 regions were amplified from genomic DNA using the immunoSEQ Assay, a bias-controlled multiplex PCR. As for the authors' bioinformatics: The number of nucleated cells in each sample was estimated by amplification of reference gene primers within the assay. Sequence reads were collapsed and filtered to measure the absolute abundance of every unique TCRbeta CDR3 rearrangement. Productive Simpson clonality was computed per sample as the square root of Simpson's diversity index over productive rearrangements. TCRdb mirrors the immuneACCESS table, restricted to in-frame sequences. Some clones are absent from its copies; in checked studies, under half trace to an unresolved V gene, and the reason for the others is unknown. V and J calls and clone size are those listed in that table; D and trimming were worked out from the DNA. The sample table holds fewer than 200,000 clones, of which 85% were seen once. Of the sample, over 7% falls within the top ten clones.

At one collaborating source in Seattle, patients were enrolled during active infection and were followed longitudinally through the course of disease. Each collaborating institution followed its own protocols to collect whole blood in K2EDTA tubes. For TCRbeta analysis, collaborators shipped samples as frozen whole blood, isolated PBMCs, or DNA extracted from either of those sample types. To note about this clone: Its binding antigen is unknown. Base quality data are lacking; no much larger clone is found one base away.

The clonotype originates from a woman older than 75 with COVID-19, enrolled during active disease. Recombination connected TRBV11-3 to TRBJ2-1; the D gene is unclear. Sequenced material: peripheral blood. For the CDR3, the sequence is CASSRVNNEQFF. The DNA reads TGTGCCAGCAGCCGCGTAAACAATGAGCAGTTCTTC.